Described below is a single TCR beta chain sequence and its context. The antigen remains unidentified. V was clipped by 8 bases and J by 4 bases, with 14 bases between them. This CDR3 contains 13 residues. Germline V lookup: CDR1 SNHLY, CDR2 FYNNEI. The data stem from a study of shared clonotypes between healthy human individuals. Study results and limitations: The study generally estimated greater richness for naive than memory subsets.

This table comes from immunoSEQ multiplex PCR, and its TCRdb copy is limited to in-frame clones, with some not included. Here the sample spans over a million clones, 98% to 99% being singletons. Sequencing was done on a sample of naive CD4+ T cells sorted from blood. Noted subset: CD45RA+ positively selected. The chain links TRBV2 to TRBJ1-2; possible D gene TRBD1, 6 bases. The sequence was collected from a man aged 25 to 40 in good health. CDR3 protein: CASFPGGPYGYTF. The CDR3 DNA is TGTGCCAGCTTCCCGGGGGGCCCCTATGGCTACACCTTC.